The T cell receptor beta chain described here comes from a study of shared clonotypes between healthy human individuals. From germline, CDR1 is SQVTM and CDR2 ANQGSEA. There are 14 residues in the CDR3. V was clipped by 7 bases and J by 6 bases; unmatched bases: 7. General study findings and limits: Among the subsets, naive ones generally showed larger estimated richness than memory ones.

At deep level, the assay was performed. Per sorted-subset replicate PCR, input was 150 to 250 ng DNA, representing about 30,000 T cell genomes. Libraries were prepared by immunoSEQ multiplex PCR; TCRdb keeps only in-frame clonotypes and omits some of them. Of some 2.1 million clones in the sample, 93% were seen once. Selected positively for CCR7 and CD45RO-negative, naive CD8 cells excluded terminally differentiated effector memory CD45RA+ cells. Concerning this clone itself: Its antigen is unidentified.

The source material was naive CD8+ T cells from PBMCs. This rearrangement joins TRBV29-1 to TRBJ2-1; 12 bases fit TRBD2. This TCR was sampled from a man in his late teens or twenties in good health. Some clones in this sample may be carry-over from other donors' samples. CDR3 bases: TGCAGCGCCTCTAGCGGGAGGGCCCCCAATGAGCAGTTCTTC. It specifies CSASSGRAPNEQFF.